This record covers a single T cell receptor beta chain. This sample was taken from a study of blood T cell repertoires in COVID-19. Study-wide context: The samples span acute and convalescent COVID-19 from the United States, Italy and Spain. Sources were T cells, B-cell-depleted T cells, or PBMCs; the material itself was cDNA or gDNA.

This CDR3 comprises 14 residues. Germline V gene sequence: CDR1 SNHLY, CDR2 FYNNEI. Trimming cost V 8 bases and J 2 bases; bases outside gene matches: 6. Participants' reported clinical history set cohort assignment. Method: immunoSEQ multiplex PCR; TCRdb's copy keeps in-frame clones and lacks some. This table holds under 200,000 clones, 70% to 80% found once. The clonotype was recovered from a woman between 70 and 85 years old in a cohort exposed to, infected with or recovered from COVID-19 (not recorded which). The sequenced material came from PBMCs or T cells enriched from blood (not recorded which). The rearrangement links TRBV2 to TRBJ1-5, with TRBD1 matching over 7 bases. In DNA, the CDR3 is TGTGCCAGCCGACAGGGTCGGGGCAATCAGCCCCAGCATTTT. Encoded protein: CASRQGRGNQPQHF.